A single sample is the source of the 24 T cell receptor beta chains below, sequenced in a study of T cells in localized non-small cell lung cancer. The repertoire was sequenced with immunoSEQ multiplex PCR; TCRdb's copy has only in-frame clones and lacks some. Here the sample spans 15,000 to 20,000 clones, roughly 87% being singletons. The material was peripheral blood, obtained before any cancer treatment. Receptors were obtained from a male donor at least 60 years old with stage I lung adenocarcinoma.

The gene calls are TRBV2 and TRBJ2-5; unclear D gene. Germline-derived CDR1 and CDR2 are SNHLY and FYNNEI. The CDR3 runs to 15 residues. Trimming removed 3 bases at V and 0 bases at J, with 11 bases between. In DNA, the CDR3 is TGTGCCAGCAGTGATCGCAGGAGTAACCAAGAGACCCAGTACTTC. It is translated as CASSDRRSNQETQYF.

The chain links TRBV27 to TRBJ2-1, with 11 nucleotides matching TRBD2. There are 16 residues in the CDR3. Trimming at V came to 3 bases and at J to 15 bases, leaving 16 bases not matched to a gene. The V gene's germline CDR1 is MNHEY and CDR2 SMNVEV (reference sequence). CDR3 in DNA: TGTGCCAGCAGTTTGACTAGCGGGACTATCCCCTCCATTTTGTTCTTC. Its protein is CASSLTSGTIPSILFF.

The V and J genes are TRBV27 and TRBJ2-2; tentatively, D is TRBD1 or TRBD2 (5 bases each). The CDR3 length is 15 residues. V lost 5 bases and J 3 bases, leaving 13 bases between the germline ends. CDR1 is MNHEY, CDR2 SMNVEV, per germline (reference sequence). The CDR3, as DNA: TGTGCCAGCAGTCTTGCTGGGACCTACACCGGGGAGCTGTTTTTT. Translation gives CASSLAGTYTGELFF.

This chain links TRBV5-1 with TRBJ2-3; 7 bases fit TRBD2. CDR1 is SGHRS and CDR2 is YFSETQ in the germline V gene. V shed 1 base, J shed 0 bases, and the junction held 2 bases outside the gene matches. The CDR3 covers 15 residues. The CDR3 here is CASSLSAGSTDTQYF. In DNA, the CDR3 is TGCGCCAGCAGCTTGTCAGCGGGGAGCACAGATACGCAGTATTTT.

This clone appeared once. CDR3 nucleotides: TGTGCCAGCAGTGGGGGTCGTTCCTACGAGCAGTACTTC. Translation: CASSGGRSYEQYF. The chain recombines TRBV6-1 with TRBJ2-7; D gene uncertain. The CDR3 extends over 13 amino acids. With 4 bases removed from V and 1 base from J, the gap between germline ends came to 8 bases. From germline, CDR1 is MNHNS and CDR2 SASEGT.

The chain combines TRBV5-1 with TRBJ2-2; 8 bases align to TRBD1. CDR3 length: 16 residues. CDR1 is SGHRS, CDR2 YFSETQ, per germline. The junction had 5 bases not matched to a gene; V was cut back by 0 bases and J by 4 bases. The CDR3 DNA is TGCGCCAGCAGCTTGGAGGGACAGGTCCGCACCGGGGAGCTGTTTTTT. Its translation is CASSLEGQVRTGELFF.

The DNA of the CDR3 is TGTGCCAGCTCACCGTGGGAGGGGATCACCGGGGAGCTGTTTTTT. This translates into CASSPWEGITGELFF. The V call is TRBV18, the J call TRBJ2-2; TRBD2 aligns across 7 bases. Germline trimming cut 3 bases from V and 4 bases from J; bases unmatched to any gene: 5. CDR3 size: 15 residues. Germline lookup yields CDR1 KGHSH and CDR2 LQKENI.

The V call is TRBV4-1, the J call TRBJ2-5; 13 bases map to TRBD2. Losses at the gene ends were 4 bases for V and 3 bases for J; bases not matched to a gene: 5. Germline V gene lookup returns CDR1 MGHRA and CDR2 YSYEKL. The CDR3 has 16 amino acids. The CDR3 DNA sequence: TGCGCCAGCAGCCTCGGGGGGACTAGCGGGAAAGAGACCCAGTACTTC. This sequence encodes CASSLGGTSGKETQYF.

The CDR3 DNA is TGTGCCAGCAGTGAAGATCAGGGTTCCTATAATTCACCCCTCCACTTT. Translation gives CASSEDQGSYNSPLHF. This chain connects TRBV6-1 to TRBJ1-6, with D perhaps matching TRBD1 (5 bases). V was trimmed by 1 base and J by 1 base, leaving 8 bases between them. The CDR3 contains 16 residues. CDR1 and CDR2 (germline): MNHNS, SASEGT.

Written as DNA, the CDR3 is TGTGCCAGCAGGGGGTGGGACACTGAAGCTTTCTTT. This codes for CASRGWDTEAFF. The gene calls are TRBV6-1 and TRBJ1-1; D is unclear. With 6 bases removed from V and 3 bases from J, the gap between germline ends came to 8 bases. The germline CDR1 and CDR2 sequences are MNHNS and SASEGT. This CDR3 is built from 12 residues.

J is TRBJ2-5 and V is TRBV27, with 10 bases matching TRBD2. V shed 6 bases, J shed 4 bases, and the junction held 5 bases outside the gene matches. There are 14 residues in the CDR3. CDR1 and CDR2 from the germline V gene are MNHEY and SMNVEV (reference sequence). The CDR3 is CASRASGSGETQYF. In DNA, the CDR3 is TGTGCCAGCAGGGCTAGCGGGAGTGGAGAGACCCAGTACTTC.

In this sample, this clone turned up a few times. This chain connects TRBV6-6 to TRBJ2-4; D unclear. This CDR3 contains 16 residues. V lost 7 bases, J lost 3 bases, and 19 bases lay in between. The germline CDR1 and CDR2 sequences are MNHNY and SVGAGI (reference sequence). In DNA form, the CDR3 reads TGTGCCAGCACCATCTGGGATTTGAGTGACAAAAACATTCAGTACTTC. Its translation: CASTIWDLSDKNIQYF.

This chain uses TRBV29-1 with TRBJ2-5; TRBD1 matches at 9 bases. V lost 2 bases, J lost 5 bases, and 6 bases stayed unmatched. CDR3 length equals 14 residues. The germline CDR1 and CDR2 sequences are SQVTM and ANQGSEA. Here the CDR3 reads CSVERTGATETQYF. In nucleotides, the CDR3 is TGCAGCGTTGAAAGGACAGGGGCCACGGAGACCCAGTACTTC.

The rearrangement joins TRBV30 to TRBJ1-3; D remains ambiguous. The CDR3 covers 16 residues. CDR1 is GTSNPN and CDR2 is SVGIG in the germline V gene (reference sequence). V lost 4 bases and J 0 bases, leaving 16 bases between the germline ends. CDR3 protein: CAWTPFGGSSGNTIYF. The CDR3 DNA is TGTGCCTGGACCCCTTTTGGAGGATCCTCTGGAAACACCATATATTTT.

This clone was detected a few times. The rearrangement joins TRBV19 to TRBJ2-7, with 7 bases matching TRBD1. The CDR3 has 16 amino acids. The germline CDR1 and CDR2 sequences are LNHDA and SQIVND (reference sequence). The V gene end was trimmed by 3 bases and the J gene end by 4 bases; junction bases not matched to a gene: 12. The DNA for the CDR3 is TGTGCCAGTAGTATCGACAAGGACAGGTTAGAGTACGAGCAGTACTTC. This encodes CASSIDKDRLEYEQYF.

The chain recombines TRBV5-1 with TRBJ1-5, with unresolved D. The CDR3 length is 11 residues. Trimming pared 5 bases from V and 6 bases from J, leaving 6 bases between. The germline CDR1 and CDR2 sequences are SGHRS and YFSETQ. The CDR3 spells CASRRAQPQHF. The CDR3 nucleotides are TGCGCCAGCAGACGGGCTCAGCCCCAGCATTTT.

The chain links TRBV19 to TRBJ2-7; D is uncertain. V lost 0 bases and J 2 bases, leaving 5 bases between the germline ends. CDR3 length: 13 amino acids. CDR1 and CDR2 from the germline V gene are LNHDA and SQIVND (reference sequence). As DNA, the CDR3 is TGTGCCAGTAGTATAGATCGAGCCTACGAGCAGTACTTC. Protein: CASSIDRAYEQYF. The complete variable domain, with remaining parts taken from reference TRBV19 and TRBJ2-7, reads DGGITQSPKYLFRKEGQNVTLSCEQNLNHDAMYWYRQDPGQGLRLIYYSQIVNDFQKGDIAEGYSVSREKKESFPLTVTSAQKNPTAFYLCASSIDRAYEQYFGPGTRLTVT.

The chain links TRBV2 to TRBJ1-2, with a possible D match to TRBD1 (6 bases). Trimming stripped 1 base from V and 6 bases from J, with 18 bases between. Germline values: CDR1 SNHLY, CDR2 FYNNEI. The CDR3 is 16 residues long. The CDR3 loop reads CASSEDRELISDGYTF. The CDR3 DNA reads TGTGCCAGCAGTGAAGACAGGGAGCTGATCTCAGATGGCTACACCTTC.

The chain carries TRBV14 and TRBJ1-1, with TRBD1 identical over 9 bases. The V segment lost 1 base and the J segment 10 bases; nucleotides outside the gene matches: 10. Germline V lookup: CDR1 SGHDN, CDR2 FVKESK. CDR3 length: 15 residues. The CDR3 sequence is CASSQGSFGTGIAFF. CDR3 bases: TGTGCCAGCAGCCAAGGTAGTTTTGGGACAGGGATAGCTTTCTTT.

The J gene is TRBJ1-1, the V gene TRBV15; D unresolved. This CDR3 contains 14 residues. V gave up 0 bases and J gave up 6 bases, with 11 bases separating them. Germline V lookup: CDR1 LNHNV, CDR2 YYDKDF (reference sequence). The CDR3 nucleotides are TGTGCCACCAGCAGAGATAAGGGCATTCCTGAAGCTTTCTTT. Protein sequence: CATSRDKGIPEAFF.

This clone occurred a few times. The V call is TRBV7-8, the J call TRBJ1-1; 8 nucleotides align to TRBD1. Germline loops: CDR1 SGHVS, CDR2 FQNEAQ. Trimming removed 2 bases from V and 4 bases from J; junction bases left unmatched: 0. The CDR3 spans 13 residues. Here the CDR3 DNA reads TGTGCCAGCAGCTTAACAGGGGGCACTGAAGCTTTCTTT. Its translation: CASSLTGGTEAFF.

The chain links TRBV11-3 to TRBJ2-2, with 7 bases matching TRBD1. CDR3 length: 16 residues. The junction had 4 bases not matched to a gene; V was cut back by 3 bases and J by 0 bases. The germline V gene encodes CDR1 SGHNT and CDR2 YENEEA. The CDR3 here is CASSFARGPNTGELFF. The CDR3, as DNA: TGTGCCAGCAGCTTCGCGAGGGGGCCGAACACCGGGGAGCTGTTTTTT.

J is TRBJ1-1 and V is TRBV9; no definite D call. This CDR3 comprises 15 residues. Germline CDR1 and CDR2: SGDLS and YYNGEE. Trimming pared 4 bases from V and 1 base from J, leaving 14 bases between. Here the CDR3 reads CASSPIGRKNTEAFF. The CDR3 DNA sequence: TGTGCCAGCAGCCCCATAGGTAGGAAGAACACTGAAGCTTTCTTT. The full variable domain, in which reference TRBV9 and TRBJ1-1 provide the parts outside the CDR3, is DSGVTQTPKHLITATGQRVTLRCSPRSGDLSVYWYQQSLDQGLQFLIQYYNGEERAKGNILERFSAQQFPDLHSELNLSSLELGDSALYFCASSPIGRKNTEAFFGQGTRLTVV.

This chain links TRBV7-9 with TRBJ2-5; D is tentatively TRBD1 or TRBD2 (5 bases each). CDR3 length: 15 amino acids. Germline-derived CDR1 and CDR2 are SEHNR and FQNEAQ (reference sequence). Deletions cut 2 bases from V and 3 bases from J, with 13 bases between. CDR3 nucleotide sequence: TGTGCCAGCAGCTTATTGAGGGGTGTGAAAGAGACCCAGTACTTC. Amino acids: CASSLLRGVKETQYF.